This entry is about one T cell receptor beta chain. The antigen remains undetermined. This CDR3 is 12 amino acids long. Between the trimmed V and J ends, which lost 3 bases and 7 bases, there was a span of 9 bases. Germline-derived CDR1 and CDR2 are ENHRY and SYGVKD. This record belongs to a study of vaccination effects on CD4 cells after COVID-19. Using immunoSEQ multiplex PCR, the repertoire was profiled, and TCRdb retains in-frame clones only, with some absent. The table records roughly 34,000 clones, roughly 70% of them present only once. After roughly 11 days in culture, the CD4+ T cells were isolated.

Specimen: CD4+ T cells from PBMCs cultured without peptide, collected before COVID-19 vaccination. The clonotype originates from a human donor who received a COVID-19 vaccine. The chain has TRBV10-3 and TRBJ2-5; D is ambiguous. The CDR3 spells CAISDVLGTQYF. The CDR3 bases are TGTGCCATCAGTGATGTATTGGGGACCCAGTACTTC.